What follows are 13 T cell receptor beta chains derived from one specimen sequenced in a study of CD8 T cells in Susac syndrome. Reverse transcription of roughly 0.5 to 1 ug RNA was carried out with random hexamers. MiXCR was run by TCRdb on the immunoSEQ multiplex PCR reads, yielding one entry per CDR3 protein. The data contain roughly 80,000 distinct CDR3 sequences, 94% of them singletons. Sequenced material: CD8+ T cells from PBMCs. These TCRs come from a human donor with Susac syndrome.

This chain connects TRBV5-6 to TRBJ1-5, with 10 bases that match TRBD1. The trim removed 3 bases at V and 4 bases at J, leaving 4 bases unmatched. Per germline, CDR1 SGHDT and CDR2 YYEEEE. CDR3 length equals 15 residues. The CDR3 DNA is TGTGCCAGCAGCTCCCAGGGACAGGGGAATCAGCCCCAGCATTTT. Translating gives CASSSQGQGNQPQHF.

The chain employs TRBV27 and TRBJ2-3; D gene ambiguous. The CDR3 consists of 13 residues. The germline V and J ends were trimmed by 0 bases and 2 bases, with 3 bases remaining between them. Per germline, CDR1 MNHEY and CDR2 SMNVEV (reference sequence). In DNA, the CDR3 is TGTGCCAGCAGTTTATCTTACACAGATACGCAGTATTTT. Encoded protein: CASSLSYTDTQYF.

The V and J genes are TRBV2 and TRBJ2-7; D unclear. V was trimmed by 10 bases and J by 5 bases, leaving 12 bases between them. CDR3 size: 11 residues. The germline V gene encodes CDR1 SNHLY and CDR2 FYNNEI. CDR3 sequence: CATRDFNEQYF. DNA of the CDR3: TGTGCCACCCGAGATTTTAACGAGCAGTACTTC.

The chain recombines TRBV6-2 or TRBV6-3 with TRBJ1-5; D not certain. Trimming stripped 2 bases from V and 4 bases from J, with 15 bases between. The CDR3 loop spans 16 amino acids. From germline, CDR1 is MNHEY and CDR2 SVGEGT. This CDR3 is CASSYMTSWGNQPQHF. The DNA for the CDR3 is TGTGCCAGCAGTTACATGACTTCTTGGGGAAATCAGCCCCAGCATTTT.

V and J are TRBV9 and TRBJ2-7; D may be TRBD2 (6 bases). The V gene's germline CDR1 is SGDLS and CDR2 YYNGEE. Deletions cut 3 bases from V and 5 bases from J, with 15 bases between. The CDR3 is 14 amino acids. CDR3 coding DNA: TGTGCCAGCAGCGAGGGAGGACGCTTCCACGAGCAGTACTTC. Residues: CASSEGGRFHEQYF.

The count of this clonotype is one. The chain is built from TRBV28 and TRBJ2-2; no clear D. Looked up from germline, CDR1 is MDHEN and CDR2 is SYDVKM. The CDR3 covers 15 residues. V was cut by 6 bases and J by 1 base, with 12 bases left in between. CDR3 sequence (DNA): TGTGCCAGCAGCCTAGTGTCCGGGAACACCGGGGAGCTGTTTTTT. It encodes CASSLVSGNTGELFF.

This clonotype was observed a single time. V usage is TRBV5-1 and J usage is TRBJ2-6; D unresolved. Deletions cut 3 bases from V and 0 bases from J, with 7 bases between. The length of the CDR3 is 15 residues. The germline V gene has CDR1 SGHRS and CDR2 YFSETQ. The CDR3 loop is CASSWTDSGANVLTF. In DNA, the CDR3 is TGCGCCAGCAGCTGGACGGACTCTGGGGCCAACGTCCTGACTTTC. Full variable domain (outside the CDR3, taken from reference TRBV5-1 and TRBJ2-6): KAGVTQTPRYLIKTRGQQVTLSCSPISGHRSVSWYQQTPGQGLQFLFEYFSETQRNKGNFPGRFSGRQFSNSRSEMNVSTLELGDSALYLCASSWTDSGANVLTFGAGSRLTVL.

V usage is TRBV7-2 and J usage is TRBJ2-3, with D possibly TRBD2 on 5 matching bases. The CDR3 covers 15 residues. Between the trimmed V and J ends, which lost 3 bases and 1 base, there was a span of 11 bases. The germline CDR1 and CDR2 sequences are SGHTA and FQGNSA. CDR3 amino acids: CASSFRGSGTDTQYF. DNA of the CDR3: TGTGCCAGCAGCTTCCGGGGATCAGGCACAGATACGCAGTATTTT. Full variable domain (outside the CDR3, taken from reference TRBV7-2 and TRBJ2-3): GAGVSQSPSNKVTEKGKDVELRCDPISGHTALYWYRQSLGQGLEFLIYFQGNSAPDKSGLPSDRFSAERTGGSVSTLTIQRTQQEDSAVYLCASSFRGSGTDTQYFGPGTRLTVL.

This clonotype was observed a handful of times. V is TRBV4-2 and J is TRBJ1-2, with D unresolved. With 5 bases removed from V and 0 bases from J, the gap between germline ends came to 10 bases. Germline V CDR1 and CDR2: LGHNA, YNFKEQ. The CDR3 totals 14 residues. As DNA, the CDR3 is TGTGCCAGCAGCGTTGGACGGTCTAACTATGGCTACACCTTC. It translates to CASSVGRSNYGYTF.

The J gene is TRBJ2-1, the V gene TRBV7-3; 7 nucleotides align to TRBD2. J lost 7 bases, V lost 3 bases, and 6 bases had no gene match. Looked up from germline, CDR1 is SGHTA and CDR2 is FQGTGA. This CDR3 has 14 residues. The CDR3 DNA sequence: TGTGCCAGCAGCTTCTTGGGGGGGAGTAATGAGCAGTTCTTC. This encodes CASSFLGGSNEQFF.

There are a few counts of this clonotype. DNA for the CDR3: TGTGCCAGCAGTCCTGGGACGGGCAATCAGCCCCAGCATTTT. This encodes CASSPGTGNQPQHF. The chain has TRBV7-9 and TRBJ1-5; possible D gene TRBD1, 5 bases. Germline V gene sequence: CDR1 SEHNR, CDR2 FQNEAQ (reference sequence). Trimming left V 6 bases short and J 2 bases short, with 11 bases between. The CDR3 extends over 14 amino acids. Complete variable domain (other parts from reference TRBV7-9 and TRBJ1-5): DTGVSQNPRHKITKRGQNVTFRCDPISEHNRLYWYRQTLGQGPEFLTYFQNEAQLEKSRLLSDRFSAERPKGSFSTLEIQRTEQGDSAMYLCASSPGTGNQPQHFGDGTRLSIL.

The V and J genes are TRBV7-9 and TRBJ2-7; D uncertain. V was pared by 1 base and J by 4 bases, with 14 bases between. The germline CDR1 and CDR2 sequences are SEHNR and FQNEAQ (reference sequence). This CDR3 is 15 amino acids long. CDR3 in amino acids: CASSLDEDTFYEQYF. The DNA for the CDR3 is TGTGCCAGCAGCTTAGACGAAGATACTTTTTACGAGCAGTACTTC.

For the CDR3, the DNA is TGTGCCAGCAGCCTGTCCGGGACGGGAGAGACCCAGTACTTC. Its translation is CASSLSGTGETQYF. V is TRBV7-9 and J is TRBJ2-5; the D gene could be TRBD1 or TRBD2 (5 bases each). Trimming removed 5 bases at V and 4 bases at J, with 14 bases between. This CDR3 spans 14 amino acids. Germline V gene data show CDR1 as SEHNR and CDR2 as FQNEAQ (reference sequence).